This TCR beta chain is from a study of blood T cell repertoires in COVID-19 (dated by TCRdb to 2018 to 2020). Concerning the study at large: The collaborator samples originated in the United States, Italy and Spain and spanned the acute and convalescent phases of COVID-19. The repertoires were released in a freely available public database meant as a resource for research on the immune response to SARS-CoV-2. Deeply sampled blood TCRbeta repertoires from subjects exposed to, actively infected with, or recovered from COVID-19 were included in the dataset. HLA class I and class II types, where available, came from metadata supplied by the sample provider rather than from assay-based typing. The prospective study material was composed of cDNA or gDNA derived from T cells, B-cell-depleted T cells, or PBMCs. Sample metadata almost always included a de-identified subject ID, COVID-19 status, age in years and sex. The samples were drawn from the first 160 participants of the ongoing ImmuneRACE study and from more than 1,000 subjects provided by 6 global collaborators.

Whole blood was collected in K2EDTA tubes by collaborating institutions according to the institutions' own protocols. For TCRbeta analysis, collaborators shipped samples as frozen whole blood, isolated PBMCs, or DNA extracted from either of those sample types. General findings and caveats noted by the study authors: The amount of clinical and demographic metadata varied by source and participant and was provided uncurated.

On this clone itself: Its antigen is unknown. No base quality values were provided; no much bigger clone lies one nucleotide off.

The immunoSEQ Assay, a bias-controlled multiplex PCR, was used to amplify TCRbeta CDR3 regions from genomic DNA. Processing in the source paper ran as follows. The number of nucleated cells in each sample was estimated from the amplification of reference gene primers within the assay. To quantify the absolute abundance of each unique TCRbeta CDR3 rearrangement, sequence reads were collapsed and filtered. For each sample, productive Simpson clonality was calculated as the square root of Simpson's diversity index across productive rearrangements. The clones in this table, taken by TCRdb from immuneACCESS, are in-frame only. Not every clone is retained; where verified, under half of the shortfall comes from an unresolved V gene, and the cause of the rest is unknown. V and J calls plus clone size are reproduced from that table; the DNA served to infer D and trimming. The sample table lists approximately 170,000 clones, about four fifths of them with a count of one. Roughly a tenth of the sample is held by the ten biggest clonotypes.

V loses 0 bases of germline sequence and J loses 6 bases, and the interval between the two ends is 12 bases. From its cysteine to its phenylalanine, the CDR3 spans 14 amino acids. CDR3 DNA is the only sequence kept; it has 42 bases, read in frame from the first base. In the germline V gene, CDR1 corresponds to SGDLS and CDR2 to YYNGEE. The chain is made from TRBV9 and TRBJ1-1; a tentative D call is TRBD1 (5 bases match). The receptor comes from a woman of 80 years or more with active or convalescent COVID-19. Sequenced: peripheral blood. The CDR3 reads CASSVVPGFSEAFF. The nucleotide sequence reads TGTGCCAGCAGCGTAGTTCCAGGGTTTTCTGAAGCTTTCTTT.